Sequencing of this T cell receptor beta chain was carried out in a study of T cell responses to AZD1222 COVID-19 vaccine. Study-level findings and limits: Seropositivity was recorded at baseline in only 6 or 7 AZD1222 recipients. Vaccination with two AZD1222 doses was followed by a rise in Spike-specific TCR breadth and depth. There were repertoire samples only from the period after the peak T cell response.

This clone has just a few counts. Its antigen is unidentified. Generated by immunoSEQ multiplex PCR, the TCRdb table keeps only in-frame clones and is missing some. The data hold about 69,000 clones, with approximately 87% observed a single time. The CDR3 is 14 residues long. CDR1 is MNHEY, CDR2 SVGAGI, per germline. With 7 bases clipped from V and 11 bases from J, the junction kept 7 bases outside the gene matches. Sequenced material: peripheral blood, taken 28 days after the second AZD1222 dose. The V gene is TRBV6-5, the J gene TRBJ2-1; 14 bases agree with TRBD2. The sequence came from an adult who received the AZD1222 COVID-19 vaccine. In DNA, the CDR3 is TGTGCCAGCACCCTTGGGACTAGCGGGGGCAAGCAGTTCTTC. Protein sequence: CASTLGTSGGKQFF.